Listed here is a single TCR beta chain. Its antigen remains unidentified. The sample comes from a study of esophageal squamous cell carcinoma under preoperative chemotherapy. TCRdb analysed the PCR reads with MiXCR anew, one entry per CDR3 protein. The data contain 13,000 or so distinct CDR3 sequences, roughly half of them singletons. Time point denoted: before preoperative PTX-NDP chemotherapy. Paclitaxel-nedaplatin chemotherapy was given to patients ahead of their surgery. Study findings and constraints: After paclitaxel-nedaplatin, abundant clones were more likely to contract than amplify.

Collection of the sample occurred from a patient given preoperative chemotherapy. This clonotype originated in a human donor with esophageal squamous cell carcinoma. The donor label of this sample is uncertain.

CDR3 DNA: TGTGCCAGCAGTGAAGTAGGACCAGGAGGTTGGCAGTTCTTC. This codes for CASSEVGPGGWQFF. This rearrangement joins TRBV6-1 to TRBJ2-1; maybe TRBD2 (5 bases). The CDR3 loop spans 14 amino acids. From germline, CDR1 is MNHNS and CDR2 SASEGT. Trimming shortened V by 1 base and J by 12 bases, and 16 bases separated the two germline ends.